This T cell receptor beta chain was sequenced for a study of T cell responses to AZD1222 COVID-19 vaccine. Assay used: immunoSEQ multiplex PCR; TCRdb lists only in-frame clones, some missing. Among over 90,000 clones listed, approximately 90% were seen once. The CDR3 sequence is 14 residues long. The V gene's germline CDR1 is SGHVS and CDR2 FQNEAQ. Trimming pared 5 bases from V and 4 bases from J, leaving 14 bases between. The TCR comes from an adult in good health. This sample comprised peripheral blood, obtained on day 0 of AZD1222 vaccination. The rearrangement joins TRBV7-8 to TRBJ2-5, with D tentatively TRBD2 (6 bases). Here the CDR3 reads CASSGRPPGETQYF. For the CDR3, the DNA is TGTGCCAGCAGCGGGAGGCCTCCAGGAGAGACCCAGTACTTC.